These T cell receptor beta chains were read from a single sample in a study of cytomegalovirus exposure and HLA in healthy donors. Method: immunoSEQ multiplex PCR; TCRdb's copy keeps in-frame clones and lacks some. This sample has 97,000 or so clones, with roughly 77% found just once. Input material: PBMCs. The receptors originated from a man aged 35 to 55 in good health and CMV-seronegative. Both conserved end residues are part of each CDR3. Fields, in order: J gene, V gene, clone size, D gene, CDR3 DNA, CDR3 protein. The D gene is left open where the match is weak. Expanded clones get a size class; other rows say once, few or many, or leave the size out.

TRBJ2-3,TRBV28,-,-,TGTGCCAGCGGAGGGTCTCCAGATACGCAGTATTTT,CASGGSPDTQYF
TRBJ2-5,TRBV7-2,-,-,TGTGCCAGCAGCTTAGCAAGAATCAGGCGGGGAGAGACCCAGTACTTC,CASSLARIRRGETQYF
TRBJ2-7,TRBV5-1,-,-,TGCGCCAGCAGCCCGGGACACAACTCCTACGAGCAGTACTTC,CASSPGHNSYEQYF
TRBJ1-3,TRBV30,-,TRBD1,TGTGCCTGGAGTGGAGGGACAGTAAGAAACACCATATATTTT,CAWSGGTVRNTIYF
TRBJ1-3,TRBV5-1,-,TRBD1,TGCGCCAGCAGCCCAACCTCCTCGGGACAGGGGTCATTCTCTGGAAACACCATATATTTT,CASSPTSSGQGSFSGNTIYF
TRBJ1-1,TRBV6-6,-,TRBD1,TGTGCCAGCAGTTACAGGGACAGGGATCGCACTGAAGCTTTCTTT,CASSYRDRDRTEAFF
TRBJ1-4,TRBV7-2,-,TRBD1,TGTGCCAGCAGCTTAGGTGGGGGGACAGGGAATGAAAAACTGTTTTTT,CASSLGGGTGNEKLFF
TRBJ2-3,TRBV27,few,-,TGTGCCAGCAGTTTACCGCAGGGTACGCAGTATTTT,CASSLPQGTQYF
TRBJ1-4,TRBV18,-,TRBD1,TGTGCCAGCTCAGGGACAGGGAGCGAAAAACTGTTTTTT,CASSGTGSEKLFF
TRBJ2-7,TRBV12-5,-,TRBD1,TGTGCTAGTGGTTTGAGCCATGACAGGGCCTACGAGCAGTACTTC,CASGLSHDRAYEQYF
TRBJ2-1,TRBV7-2,-,-,TGTGCCAGCAGCCCCGGACTTTCTAAGGAGCAGTTCTTC,CASSPGLSKEQFF
TRBJ1-2,TRBV2,-,-,TGTGCCAGCAAGAAAGACAGGCCGTTTGAAGCTTCCTTCGTTAACTATGGCTACACCTTC,CASKKDRPFEASFVNYGYTF
TRBJ2-6,TRBV30,-,TRBD2,TGTGCCTGGTATCGGCGGGGGAGCTCTGGGGCCAACGTCCTGACTTTC,CAWYRRGSSGANVLTF
TRBJ2-3,TRBV5-1,-,TRBD2,TGCGCCAGCAGCTTGTCTGCGGGGGGAACAGATACGCAGTATTTT,CASSLSAGGTDTQYF
TRBJ2-3,TRBV29-1,-,-,TGCAGCGTGAGGACATCAGCTAGCACAGATACGCAGTATTTT,CSVRTSASTDTQYF
TRBJ1-1,TRBV29-1,-,TRBD1,TGCATGGGGAGGCAGGGGGTTGAAGCTTTCTTT,CMGRQGVEAFF
TRBJ2-2,TRBV5-5,-,-,TGTGCCAGCAGCTTGGCAGCGAACACCGGGGAGCTGTTTTTT,CASSLAANTGELFF
TRBJ2-1,TRBV4-3,once,TRBD2,TGCGCCAGCAGCCAAGAATCCCTAGCGGGTCCCGGGGAAAAGTTCTTC,CASSQESLAGPGEKFF
TRBJ2-2,TRBV7-2,-,TRBD1,TGTGCCAGCAGCCGGGACAGGGTGATTGCCGGGGAGCTGTTTTTT,CASSRDRVIAGELFF
TRBJ1-1,TRBV27,-,-,TGTGCCAGCAGTTCCTTCTTGAACACTGAAGCTTTCTTT,CASSSFLNTEAFF
TRBJ2-3,TRBV7-3,-,TRBD2,TGTGCCAGCAGCCCCGGGCGGGGGGGCCCTGATACGCAGTATTTT,CASSPGRGGPDTQYF
TRBJ1-1,TRBV5-5,-,-,TGTGCCAGCAGCTTGCGGAAGGGGTTGAACACTGAAGCTTTCTTT,CASSLRKGLNTEAFF
TRBJ1-2,TRBV18,-,-,TGTGCCAGCTCCGAGAACGCAGGGGTGTATGGCTACACCTTC,CASSENAGVYGYTF
TRBJ2-3,TRBV6-5,once,-,TGTGCCAGCAGTTACTCGGCCTCCACAGATACGCAGTATTTT,CASSYSASTDTQYF
TRBJ2-3,TRBV10-3,once,TRBD2,TGTGCCACCAGAAGCGGGGGGTCTGGCACAGATACGCAGTATTTT,CATRSGGSGTDTQYF
TRBJ1-2,TRBV6-5,once,TRBD1,TGTGCCAGCAGTGCCGGGACAGAGTATGGCTACACCTTC,CASSAGTEYGYTF
TRBJ2-7,TRBV5-1,-,TRBD1,TGCGCCAGCAACTTTGGGACAGGCAACGAGCAGTACTTC,CASNFGTGNEQYF
TRBJ2-7,TRBV5-1,-,TRBD1,TGCGCCAGCAGCTTGGCCTCGACAGGGATGGGCGAGCAGTACTTC,CASSLASTGMGEQYF
TRBJ1-2,TRBV4-1,-,TRBD1,TGCGCCAGCAGCGAAGGGGGCGATGGCTACACCTTC,CASSEGGDGYTF
TRBJ1-5,TRBV18,once,-,TGTGCCAGCTCACCAGTCCAGAGCAATCAGCCCCAGCATTTT,CASSPVQSNQPQHF
TRBJ1-2,TRBV7-9,-,TRBD1,TGTGCCAGCAGCACGGGACAGGGGGTCGGTGGCTACACCTTC,CASSTGQGVGGYTF
TRBJ2-7,TRBV4-1,few,TRBD1,TGCGCCAGCAGCCATCATTCTTTCCGGACAGGGGATGACGAGCAGTACTTC,CASSHHSFRTGDDEQYF
TRBJ1-2,TRBV6-1,-,-,TGTGCCAGCAGTGAAGCCCCAGGAAACTATGGCTACACCTTC,CASSEAPGNYGYTF
TRBJ2-5,TRBV7-2,-,TRBD2,TGTGCCAGCAGCCCCGGACTAGCGAGAGAGACCCAGTACTTC,CASSPGLARETQYF
TRBJ1-2,TRBV25-1,-,-,TGTGCCAGCAGTTTAACAGGGCTTAACTATGGCTACACCTTC,CASSLTGLNYGYTF
TRBJ1-2,TRBV15,few,-,TGTGCCACCAGCCCAGAGGGCCAGGTCGGATTGTGGTATGGCTACACCTTC,CATSPEGQVGLWYGYTF
TRBJ2-2,TRBV5-1,-,-,TGCGCCAGCAGCATACCGACAGGGAACACCGGGGAGCTGTTTTTT,CASSIPTGNTGELFF
TRBJ2-1,TRBV5-1,-,-,TGCGCCAGCAGCTTCGGGGATCACCACAATGAGCAGTTCTTC,CASSFGDHHNEQFF
TRBJ1-4,TRBV12-5,-,-,TGTGCTACCCGGAGGCAGAATAATGAAAAACTGTTTTTT,CATRRQNNEKLFF
TRBJ1-5,TRBV2,once,TRBD1,TGTGCCAGCAGTGGGCGGACAGGGGGCAATCAGCCCCAGCATTTT,CASSGRTGGNQPQHF
TRBJ2-1,TRBV2,-,TRBD1,TGTGCCAGCAGTGCGGTCGGGACAGTATGGGATGAGCAGTTCTTC,CASSAVGTVWDEQFF
TRBJ1-6,TRBV2,-,-,TGTGCCAGCAGGATTAAGAGGCTTAATTCACCCCTCCACTTT,CASRIKRLNSPLHF
TRBJ1-2,TRBV11-1,-,TRBD1,TGTGCCAGCAGCTCCCGGACAGGGACGGGCTACACCTTC,CASSSRTGTGYTF
TRBJ1-4,TRBV7-2,-,-,TGTGCCAGCAGCCCCGGGACTAGAGATGAAAAACTGTTTTTT,CASSPGTRDEKLFF
TRBJ2-2,TRBV18,-,-,TGTGCCAGCTCACCAGGGGAGCCGAACACCGGGGAGCTGTTTTTT,CASSPGEPNTGELFF
TRBJ2-7,TRBV10-3,-,TRBD1,TGTGCCATCAGTGAGGACAGGGTGCCCTCCTACGAGCAGTACTTC,CAISEDRVPSYEQYF
TRBJ2-4,TRBV10-2,-,-,TGCGCCAGCAGTGAGGGGCGCGGGGCCAAAAACATTCAGTACTTC,CASSEGRGAKNIQYF
TRBJ2-3,TRBV7-6,-,TRBD1,TGTGCCAGCAGCCCGGACAGGCCCACAGATACGCAGTATTTT,CASSPDRPTDTQYF
TRBJ2-7,TRBV5-1,-,TRBD1,TGCGCCAGCAGCCACAGACAGGGGGCATACGAGCAGTACTTC,CASSHRQGAYEQYF
TRBJ1-1,TRBV15,-,-,TGTGCCACCAGCAGAGGTTTTGCGGGGGTAGTACCCATGAACACTGAAGCTTTCTTT,CATSRGFAGVVPMNTEAFF
TRBJ2-2,TRBV7-9,-,-,TGTGCCAGCAGCCCTCGAGACATTTTCACCGGGGAGCTGTTTTTT,CASSPRDIFTGELFF
TRBJ1-1,TRBV29-1,-,TRBD1,TGCAGCGTCGACTGGACAGGCCGGGGAACTGAAGCTTTCTTT,CSVDWTGRGTEAFF
TRBJ2-3,TRBV9,-,TRBD2,TGTGCCAGCAGCGGATATAGCGGGGGGGCCTTGGATACGCAGTATTTT,CASSGYSGGALDTQYF
TRBJ1-2,TRBV7-9,-,TRBD1,TGTGCCAGCAGCTTTATAGGACAGGCGCGTGGCTACACCTTC,CASSFIGQARGYTF